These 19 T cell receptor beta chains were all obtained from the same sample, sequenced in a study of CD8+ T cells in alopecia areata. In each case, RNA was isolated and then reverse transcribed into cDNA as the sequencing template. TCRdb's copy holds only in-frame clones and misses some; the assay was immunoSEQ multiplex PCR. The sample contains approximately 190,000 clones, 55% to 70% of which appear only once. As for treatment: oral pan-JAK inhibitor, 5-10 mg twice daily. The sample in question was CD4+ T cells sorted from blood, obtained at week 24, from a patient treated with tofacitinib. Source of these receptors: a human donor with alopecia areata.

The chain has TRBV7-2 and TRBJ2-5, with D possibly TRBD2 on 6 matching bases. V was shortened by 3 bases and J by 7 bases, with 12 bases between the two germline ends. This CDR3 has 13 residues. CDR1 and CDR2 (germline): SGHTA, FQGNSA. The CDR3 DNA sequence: TGTGCCAGCAGCTTGGGACTCCGAGGGACCCAGTACTTC. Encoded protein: CASSLGLRGTQYF.

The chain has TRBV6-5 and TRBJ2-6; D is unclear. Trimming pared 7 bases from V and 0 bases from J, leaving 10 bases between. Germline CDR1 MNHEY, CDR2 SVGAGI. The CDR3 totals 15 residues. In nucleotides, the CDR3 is TGTGCCAGCACGGTCCTGAACTCTGGGGCCAACGTCCTGACTTTC. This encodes CASTVLNSGANVLTF.

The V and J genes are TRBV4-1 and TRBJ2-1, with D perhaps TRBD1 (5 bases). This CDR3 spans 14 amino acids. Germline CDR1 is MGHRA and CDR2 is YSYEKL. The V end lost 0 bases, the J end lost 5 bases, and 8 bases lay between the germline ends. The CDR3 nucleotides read TGCGCCAGCAGCCAAGATGGCAGGGACAATGAGCAGTTCTTC. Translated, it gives CASSQDGRDNEQFF.

Written as DNA, the CDR3 is TGTGCCACCAGCAGAGTTGGGGGTACCGGGGAGCTGTTTTTT. This gives the protein CATSRVGGTGELFF. The rearrangement joins TRBV15 to TRBJ2-2, with D possibly called TRBD1 or TRBD2 (5 bases each). V dropped 1 base and J dropped 5 bases, with 8 bases sitting between them. Germline V gene lookup returns CDR1 LNHNV and CDR2 YYDKDF (reference sequence). CDR3 size: 14 residues. Drawing the rest from reference TRBV15 and TRBJ2-2, the complete variable domain is DAMVIQNPRYQVTQFGKPVTLSCSQTLNHNVMYWYQQKSSQAPKLLFHYYDKDFNNEADTPDNFQSRRPNTSFCFLDIRSPGLGDTAMYLCATSRVGGTGELFFGEGSRLTVL.

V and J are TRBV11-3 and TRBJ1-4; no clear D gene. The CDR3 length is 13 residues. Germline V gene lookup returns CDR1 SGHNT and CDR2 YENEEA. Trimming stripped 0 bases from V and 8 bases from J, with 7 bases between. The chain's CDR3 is CASSLDRTEKLFF. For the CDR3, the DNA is TGTGCCAGCAGCTTAGACAGGACCGAAAAACTGTTTTTT. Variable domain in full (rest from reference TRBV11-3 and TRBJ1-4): EAGVVQSPRYKIIEKKQPVAFWCNPISGHNTLYWYLQNLGQGPELLIRYENEEAVDDSQLPKDRFSAERLKGVDSTLKIQPAELGDSAVYLCASSLDRTEKLFFGSGTQLSVL.

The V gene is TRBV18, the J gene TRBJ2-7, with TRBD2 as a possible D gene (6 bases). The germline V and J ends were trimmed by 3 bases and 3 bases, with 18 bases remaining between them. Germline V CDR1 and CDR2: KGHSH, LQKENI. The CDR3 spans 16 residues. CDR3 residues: CASSPFVTSRNYEQYF. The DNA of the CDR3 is TGTGCCAGCTCACCTTTTGTTACTAGCAGAAACTACGAGCAGTACTTC.

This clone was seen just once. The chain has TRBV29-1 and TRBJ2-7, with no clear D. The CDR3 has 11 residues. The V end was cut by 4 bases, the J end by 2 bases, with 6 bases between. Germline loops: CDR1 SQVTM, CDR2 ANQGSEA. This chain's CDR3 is CSVGAAYEQYF. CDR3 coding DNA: TGCAGCGTTGGGGCAGCCTACGAGCAGTACTTC.

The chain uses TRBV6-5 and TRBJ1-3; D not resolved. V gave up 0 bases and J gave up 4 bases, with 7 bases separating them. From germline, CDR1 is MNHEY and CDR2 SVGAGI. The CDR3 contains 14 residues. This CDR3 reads CASSYSNRGNTIYF. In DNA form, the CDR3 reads TGTGCCAGCAGTTACTCCAATAGGGGAAACACCATATATTTT.

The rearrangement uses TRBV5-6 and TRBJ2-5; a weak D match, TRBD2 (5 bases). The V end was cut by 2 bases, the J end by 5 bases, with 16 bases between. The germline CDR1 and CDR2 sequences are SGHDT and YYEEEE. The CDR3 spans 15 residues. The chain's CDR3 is CASSFFGGLEETQYF. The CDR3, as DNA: TGTGCCAGCAGCTTCTTCGGAGGTTTGGAGGAGACCCAGTACTTC.

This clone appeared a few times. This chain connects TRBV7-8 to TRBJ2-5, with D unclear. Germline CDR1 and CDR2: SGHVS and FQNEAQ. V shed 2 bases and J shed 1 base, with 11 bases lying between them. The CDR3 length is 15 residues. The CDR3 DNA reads TGTGCCAGCAGCTTATTGACACAATTCCAAGAGACCCAGTACTTC. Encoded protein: CASSLLTQFQETQYF. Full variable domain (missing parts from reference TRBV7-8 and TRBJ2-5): GAGVSQSPRYKVAKRGQDVALRCDPISGHVSLFWYQQALGQGPEFLTYFQNEAQLDKSGLPSDRFFAERPEGSVSTLKIQRTQQEDSAVYLCASSLLTQFQETQYFGPGTRLLVL.

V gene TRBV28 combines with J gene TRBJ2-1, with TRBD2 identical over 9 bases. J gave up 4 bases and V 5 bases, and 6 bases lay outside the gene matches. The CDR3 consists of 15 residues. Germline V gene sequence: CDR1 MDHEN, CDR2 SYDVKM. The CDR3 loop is CASSPSGNIYNEQFF. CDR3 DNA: TGTGCCAGCAGTCCTAGCGGGAATATTTACAATGAGCAGTTCTTC.

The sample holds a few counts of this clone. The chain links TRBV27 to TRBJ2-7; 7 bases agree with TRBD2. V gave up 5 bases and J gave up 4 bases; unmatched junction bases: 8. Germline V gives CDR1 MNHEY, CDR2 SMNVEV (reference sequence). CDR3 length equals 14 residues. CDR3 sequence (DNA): TGTGCCAGCAGTGTGACTAGCTATCCTTACGAGCAGTACTTC. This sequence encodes CASSVTSYPYEQYF.

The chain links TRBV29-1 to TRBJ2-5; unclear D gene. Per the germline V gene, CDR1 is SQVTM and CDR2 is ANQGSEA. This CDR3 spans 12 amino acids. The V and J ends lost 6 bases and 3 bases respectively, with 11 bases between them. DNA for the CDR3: TGCAGCGTAGCTGTGCAGAAAGAGACCCAGTACTTC. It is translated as CSVAVQKETQYF.

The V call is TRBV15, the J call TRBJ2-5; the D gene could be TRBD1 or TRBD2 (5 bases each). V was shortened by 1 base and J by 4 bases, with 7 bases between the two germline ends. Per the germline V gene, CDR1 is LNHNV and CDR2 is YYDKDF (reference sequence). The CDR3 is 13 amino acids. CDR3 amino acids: CATSRGGPETQYF. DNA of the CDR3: TGTGCCACCAGCAGAGGGGGACCAGAGACCCAGTACTTC.

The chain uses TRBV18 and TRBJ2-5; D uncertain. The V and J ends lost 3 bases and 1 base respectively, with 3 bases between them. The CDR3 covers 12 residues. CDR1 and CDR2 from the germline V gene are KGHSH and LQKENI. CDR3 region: CASSPAQETQYF. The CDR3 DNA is TGTGCCAGCTCACCGGCCCAAGAGACCCAGTACTTC.

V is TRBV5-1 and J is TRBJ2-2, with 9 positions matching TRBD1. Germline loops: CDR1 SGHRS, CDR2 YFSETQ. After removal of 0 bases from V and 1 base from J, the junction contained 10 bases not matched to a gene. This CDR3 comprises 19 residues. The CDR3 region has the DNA TGCGCCAGCAGCTTGGCGTGGACAGGGGTTTACGGGAACACCGGGGAGCTGTTTTTT. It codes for CASSLAWTGVYGNTGELFF.

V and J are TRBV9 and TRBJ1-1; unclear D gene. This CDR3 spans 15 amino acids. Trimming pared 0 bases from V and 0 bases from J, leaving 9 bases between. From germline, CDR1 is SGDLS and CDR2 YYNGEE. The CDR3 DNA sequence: TGTGCCAGCAGCGTAGGGAGTGTCATGAACACTGAAGCTTTCTTT. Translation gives CASSVGSVMNTEAFF.

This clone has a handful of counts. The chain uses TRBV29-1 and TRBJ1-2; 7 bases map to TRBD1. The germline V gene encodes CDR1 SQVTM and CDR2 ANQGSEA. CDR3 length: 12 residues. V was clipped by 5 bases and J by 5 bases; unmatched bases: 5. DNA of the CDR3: TGCAGCGTTACAGGGGTTAATTATGGCTACACCTTC. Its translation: CSVTGVNYGYTF. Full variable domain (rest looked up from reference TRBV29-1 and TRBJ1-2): SAVISQKPSRDICQRGTSLTIQCQVDSQVTMMFWYRQQPGQSLTLIATANQGSEATYESGFVIDKFPISRPNLTFSTLTVSNMSPEDSSIYLCSVTGVNYGYTFGSGTRLTVV.

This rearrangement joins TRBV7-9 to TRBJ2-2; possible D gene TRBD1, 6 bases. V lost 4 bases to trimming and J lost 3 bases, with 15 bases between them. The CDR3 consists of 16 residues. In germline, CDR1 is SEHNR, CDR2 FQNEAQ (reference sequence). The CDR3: CASSSTVKGDTGELFF. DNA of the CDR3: TGTGCCAGCAGCTCTACTGTAAAGGGGGACACCGGGGAGCTGTTTTTT.